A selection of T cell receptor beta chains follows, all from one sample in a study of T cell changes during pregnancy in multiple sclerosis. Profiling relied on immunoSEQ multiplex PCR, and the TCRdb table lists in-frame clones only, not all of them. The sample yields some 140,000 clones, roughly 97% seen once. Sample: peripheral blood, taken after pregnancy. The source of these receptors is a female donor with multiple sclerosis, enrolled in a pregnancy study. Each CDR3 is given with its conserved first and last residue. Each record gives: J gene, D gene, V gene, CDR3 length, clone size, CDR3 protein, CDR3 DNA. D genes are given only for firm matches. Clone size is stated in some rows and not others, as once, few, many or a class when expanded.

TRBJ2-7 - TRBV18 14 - CASSPLAPAGEQYF TGTGCCAGCTCACCACTCGCGCCTGCCGGGGAGCAGTACTTC
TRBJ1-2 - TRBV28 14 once CASSLLTGWNGYTF TGTGCCAGCAGTTTATTAACAGGGTGGAATGGCTACACCTTC
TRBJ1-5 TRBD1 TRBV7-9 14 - CASSSGQGNQPQHF TGTGCCAGCTCGTCGGGACAGGGTAATCAGCCCCAGCATTTT
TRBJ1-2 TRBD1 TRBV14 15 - CASSQATGGDYGYTF TGTGCCAGCAGCCAAGCCACAGGGGGAGACTATGGCTACACCTTC
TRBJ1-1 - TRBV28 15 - CASSFSRETNTEAFF TGTGCCAGCAGTTTTTCCAGGGAAACGAACACTGAAGCTTTCTTT
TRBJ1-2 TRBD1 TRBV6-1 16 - CASSERQGATRYGYTF TGTGCCAGCAGTGAAAGACAGGGAGCGACTAGGTATGGCTACACCTTC
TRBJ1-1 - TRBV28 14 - CASTLEDSSTEAFF TGTGCCAGCACTTTAGAGGACAGTTCCACTGAAGCTTTCTTT
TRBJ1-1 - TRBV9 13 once CASSPGVATEAFF TGTGCCAGCAGTCCGGGGGTGGCCACTGAAGCTTTCTTT
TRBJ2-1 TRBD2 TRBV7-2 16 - CASSPIGTSGSNEQFF TGTGCCAGCAGCCCCATCGGGACTAGCGGGAGTAATGAGCAGTTCTTC
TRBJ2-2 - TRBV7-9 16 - CASSPLLEFEPGELFF TGTGCCAGCAGCCCCCTTCTAGAATTTGAGCCCGGGGAGCTGTTTTTT
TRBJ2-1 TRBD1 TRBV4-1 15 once CASSLPGTGGREQFF TGCGCCAGCAGCCTCCCCGGGACAGGGGGCAGGGAGCAGTTCTTC
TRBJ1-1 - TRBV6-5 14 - CASSTGVGYTEAFF TGTGCCAGCAGCACCGGGGTGGGGTACACTGAAGCTTTCTTT
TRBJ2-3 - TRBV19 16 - CASSPKTDQGTDTQYF TGTGCCAGTAGTCCAAAGACAGACCAGGGCACAGATACGCAGTATTTT
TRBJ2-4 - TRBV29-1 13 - CSVEGRGGNIQYF TGCAGCGTTGAAGGACGCGGAGGAAACATTCAGTACTTC
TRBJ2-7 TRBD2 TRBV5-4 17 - CASSLVGLAGLTYEQYF TGTGCCAGCAGCTTGGTAGGGCTAGCGGGATTAACCTACGAGCAGTACTTC
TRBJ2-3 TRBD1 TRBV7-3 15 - CASSPTTGSTDTQYF TGTGCCAGCAGCCCAACGACAGGGAGCACAGATACGCAGTATTTT
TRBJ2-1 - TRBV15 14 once CATSPWGDDNEQFF TGTGCCACCAGCCCGTGGGGGGACGACAATGAGCAGTTCTTC
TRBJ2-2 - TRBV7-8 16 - CASSFGAWLNTGELFF TGTGCCAGCAGCTTCGGAGCGTGGTTGAACACCGGGGAGCTGTTTTTT
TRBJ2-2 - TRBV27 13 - CASSFRSTGELFF TGTGCCAGCAGTTTTCGTTCCACCGGGGAGCTGTTTTTT
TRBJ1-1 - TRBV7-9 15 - CASSLVRQLNTEAFF TGTGCCAGCAGCTTAGTCCGACAGTTGAACACTGAAGCTTTCTTT
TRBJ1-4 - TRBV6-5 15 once CASSSPIGGSEKLFF TGTGCCAGCAGTTCCCCAATAGGGGGTTCTGAAAAACTGTTTTTT
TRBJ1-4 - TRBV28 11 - CASSNRVKLFF TGTGCCAGCAGCAACAGGGTCAAACTGTTTTTT
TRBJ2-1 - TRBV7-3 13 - CASSLGQNNEQFF TGTGCCAGCAGCTTAGGGCAGAACAATGAGCAGTTCTTC
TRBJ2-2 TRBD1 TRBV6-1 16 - CASSEGQVANTGELFF TGTGCCAGCAGTGAGGGACAGGTAGCGAACACCGGGGAGCTGTTTTTT
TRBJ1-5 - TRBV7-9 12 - CASSFRDQPQHF TGTGCCAGCAGCTTCCGAGATCAGCCCCAGCATTTT
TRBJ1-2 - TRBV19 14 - CASSIWGSPGGYTF TGTGCCAGTAGTATATGGGGCAGCCCTGGGGGCTACACCTTC
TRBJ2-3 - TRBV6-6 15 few CASTLDSSLLDTQYF TGTGCCAGCACGCTGGACTCCTCGCTACTAGATACGCAGTATTTT
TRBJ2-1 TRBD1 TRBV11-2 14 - CASSFGRGLNEQFF TGTGCCAGCAGCTTCGGCAGGGGGCTGAATGAGCAGTTCTTC
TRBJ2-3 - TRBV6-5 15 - CASSLLGEGTDTQYF TGTGCCAGCAGTCTTCTGGGGGAGGGCACAGATACGCAGTATTTT
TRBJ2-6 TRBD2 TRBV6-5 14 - CASGGGRGANVLTF TGTGCCAGCGGCGGGGGTCGTGGGGCCAACGTCCTGACTTTC
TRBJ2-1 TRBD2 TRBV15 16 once CATSRATGVAGGEQFF TGTGCCACCAGCAGGGCCACGGGGGTAGCGGGCGGGGAGCAGTTCTTC
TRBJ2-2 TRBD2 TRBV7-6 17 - CASSLAGTSGMIGELFF TGTGCCAGCAGCTTAGCGGGGACTAGCGGGATGATCGGGGAGCTGTTTTTT
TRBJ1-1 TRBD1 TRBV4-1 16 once CASSLGQGAMVSQAFF TGCGCCAGCAGCCTAGGACAGGGGGCGATGGTAAGTCAAGCTTTCTTT